Listed below are T cell receptor beta chains from one sample, sequenced in a study of kidney transplant recipient with SARS-CoV-2 infection. A single record per CDR3 protein comes from TCRdb applying MiXCR to the reads. Found here are fewer than 250,000 distinct CDR3 sequences, 29% of them singletons; the top ten hold around 6.8%. The sequencing used a blood sample, collected at baseline and around day 120 from a kidney transplant recipient. Source of these receptors: a male patient between 25 and 40 years old who had COVID-19 and was a kidney transplant recipient. Some T cells may have originated in the graft donor. The CDR3 runs from the conserved cysteine through the conserved F or W. The order of the fields is V gene, J gene, clone size, D gene, CDR3 DNA, CDR3 protein. The D gene is left open where the match is weak. Clone size, where shown, is once, few, many, or a class for clones that have expanded.

TRBV6-5	TRBJ2-1	many	.	TGTGCCAGCAGTTACGATTCTACGGGGGACGATGAGCAGTTCTTC	CASSYDSTGDDEQFF
TRBV14	TRBJ2-7	many	.	TGTGCCAGCAGCCAAGATGGCAGCCACTCTGTGGACGAGCAGTACTTC	CASSQDGSHSVDEQYF
TRBV20-1	TRBJ2-7	many	.	TGCAGTGCTAGAGATCGTACAGGCTCTGGATACGAGCAGTACTTC	CSARDRTGSGYEQYF
TRBV19	TRBJ1-5	many	.	TGTGCCAGTAGTAGTCAGCCCCAGCATTTT	CASSSQPQHF
TRBV30	TRBJ2-2	many	TRBD2	TGTGCCTGGAGGGGACTAGCGGGAGCCGGGGAGCTGTTTTTT	CAWRGLAGAGELFF
TRBV7-6	TRBJ2-3	.	TRBD2	TGTGCCAGCAGCTCAACCGGGACTAGCAGAGGTACGCAGTATTTT	CASSSTGTSRGTQYF
TRBV24-1	TRBJ1-2	many	TRBD1	TGTGCCACCAGTTCCCGGGACAGCGGCCCCCATTTCTATGGCTACACCTTC	CATSSRDSGPHFYGYTF
TRBV10-1	TRBJ2-2	many	.	TGCGCCAGCAGCTCAGGGTTTTATGACGGGGAGCTGTTTTTT	CASSSGFYDGELFF
TRBV5-4	TRBJ2-1	few	.	TGTGCCAGCAGCTTGGCGGGAGATCCCTACAATGAGCAGTTCTTC	CASSLAGDPYNEQFF
TRBV14	TRBJ2-1	many	.	TGTGCCAGCAGCCAAGATCCCAGCGATTCCTACAATGAGCAGTTCTTC	CASSQDPSDSYNEQFF
TRBV7-2	TRBJ1-5	.	.	TGTGCCAGCAGCCCTTCAGGGGCGCTTAGTCAGCCCCAGCATTTT	CASSPSGALSQPQHF
TRBV7-9	TRBJ2-5	many	TRBD2	TGTGCCAGCGACGTCAACGGACTAGCGGAACCCCAAGAGACCCAGTACTTC	CASDVNGLAEPQETQYF
TRBV7-9	TRBJ1-2	many	.	TGTGCCAGCAGCTTTGAAACGGACTATGGCTACACCTTC	CASSFETDYGYTF
TRBV29-1	TRBJ2-5	.	TRBD2	TGCAGCGTTGAAGATCCCCCCGGCGGGAGGAAAGAGACCCAGTACTTC	CSVEDPPGGRKETQYF
TRBV10-1	TRBJ1-2	many	.	TGCGCCAGCAGTAAGGCGAGAAGATCGCGAAAGACCTATGGCTACACCTTC	CASSKARRSRKTYGYTF
TRBV6-5	TRBJ1-4	few	TRBD1	TGTGCCGGCAGTTACGGTACAGGGGGCCCGCAGGAAAAACTGTTTTTT	CAGSYGTGGPQEKLFF
TRBV5-6	TRBJ2-7	.	TRBD1	TGTACCAGCAGCTTCCTCCTGACAGGGGGGAAGAACGAGCAGTACTTC	CTSSFLLTGGKNEQYF
TRBV7-8	TRBJ2-7	many	.	TGTGCCAGCAGCCAGACCCACGAGCAGTACTTC	CASSQTHEQYF
TRBV10-2	TRBJ1-2	many	.	TGCGCCAGCAGTTGGCGTTACACTTCTAGAAAGACCTATGGCTACACCTTC	CASSWRYTSRKTYGYTF
TRBV6-6	TRBJ1-6	many	.	TGTGCCAGCACCTCCCGGGGCCCAAATTCACCCCTCCACTTT	CASTSRGPNSPLHF
TRBV12-5	TRBJ1-2	many	.	TGTGCTAGTGGTGACATATATTTGCAGGGAAAGACCTATGGCTACACCTTC	CASGDIYLQGKTYGYTF
TRBV2	TRBJ1-6	many	.	TGTGCCAGCAGTGGAGGGTATAATTCACCCCTCCACTTT	CASSGGYNSPLHF
TRBV28	TRBJ1-2	many	.	TGTGCCAGCAGCGCCCTGGAAGGTGGCTACACCTTC	CASSALEGGYTF
TRBV6-2/TRBV6-3	TRBJ2-7	many	TRBD1	TGTGCCAGCAGTACCGGGACAGGAGACTCCTACGAGCAGTACTTC	CASSTGTGDSYEQYF
TRBV3-1	TRBJ2-5	.	.	TGTGCCAGCAGCCAAACGGGAACAGGTCAGAGGGAGACCCAGTACTTC	CASSQTGTGQRETQYF
TRBV8-2	TRBJ2-6	.	.	TGTGGCATCCTGTGGAGGATAACACAAAGTCGGGCCAACGTCCTGACTTTC	CGILWRITQSRANVLTF
TRBV4-3	TRBJ1-2	many	.	TGCGCCAGCAGCTTGCAAAAAGGACGTCGAAAGACCTATGGCTACACCTTC	CASSLQKGRRKTYGYTF
TRBV6-2/TRBV6-3	TRBJ1-1	.	TRBD1	TGTGCCAGCAGTTACCAGACAGGGGAAAGAGGCACTGAAGCTTTCTTT	CASSYQTGERGTEAFF
TRBV2	TRBJ2-5	.	TRBD2	TGTGCCAGCGGTCCTAGCGGGCCAGCCGGGGTAGAGACCCAGTACTTC	CASGPSGPAGVETQYF
TRBV12-2	TRBJ1-2	.	.	TGTGCAAGTCGCCTAAATGAGACTCCACGAAAGACCTATGGCCACACCTTC	CASRLNETPRKTYGHTF
TRBV20-1	TRBJ1-5	.	.	TGCAGTGCTAAAGTGCCCCCGAACAATCAGCCCCAGCATTTT	CSAKVPPNNQPQHF
TRBV6-8	TRBJ1-2	many	.	TGTGCCAGCAGTCAAAGCGGACGCTCTAGAAAGACCTATGGCTACACCTTC	CASSQSGRSRKTYGYTF
TRBV6-2/TRBV6-3	TRBJ2-7	.	TRBD2	TGTGCCAGCAGAAGACCGGGACTAGCGGGGAAGAGCTCCTACGAGCAGTACTTC	CASRRPGLAGKSSYEQYF
TRBV6-1	TRBJ2-5	few	TRBD2	TGTGCCAGCAGTGAAGCGGGACCGGGACTAGCGGGACAAGAGACCCAGTACTTC	CASSEAGPGLAGQETQYF
TRBV10-2	TRBJ2-7	many	TRBD1	TGCGCCAGCAGTGGACAGGGGATAGAGCAGTACTTC	CASSGQGIEQYF
TRBV6-2/TRBV6-3	TRBJ2-3	many	TRBD2	TGTGCCAGCAGTTACTCGATGGCTCTAGCGGGTGGCTGGGATACGCAGTATTTT	CASSYSMALAGGWDTQYF
TRBV7-2	TRBJ1-3	many	.	TGTGCCAGCAGCCCCTGGGGGACGGGAAACACCATATATTTT	CASSPWGTGNTIYF
TRBV25-1	TRBJ1-2	many	.	TGTGCCAGCAGTATCGAAATAGAACTGGGAAAGACCTATGGCTACACCTTC	CASSIEIELGKTYGYTF
TRBV27	TRBJ2-5	many	TRBD2	TGTGCCAGCAGCCGCGGGACTAGCGGGGGGGCCAAGACCCAGTACTTC	CASSRGTSGGAKTQYF
TRBV27	TRBJ2-7	many	TRBD2	TGTGCCAGCAGTGGTCGGGGGGGCCGGTACGAGCAGTACTTC	CASSGRGGRYEQYF
TRBV10-1	TRBJ1-2	many	.	TGCGCCAGCAGTACCCTGAAAAGATCGCGAAAGACCTATGGCTACACCTTC	CASSTLKRSRKTYGYTF